This TCR beta chain was profiled in a study of T cells in Graves' hyperthyroidism and ophthalmopathy (dated by TCRdb to the late 2010s). About the full investigation: Peripheral blood was collected at initial diagnosis, before any treatment. TCR V-J signatures able to tell the groups apart were searched for in a discovery cohort of some 100 patients, of whom more than 40 had Graves' ophthalmopathy and about 60 had stable Graves' hyperthyroidism. Prospective prediction of ophthalmopathy was tested in an independent validation cohort of about 19 hyperthyroidism patients and 15 to 17 patients who later progressed to ophthalmopathy. The 95 to 100 discovery patients were divided at random into training and test sets in a 7:3 ratio. In several Graves' hyperthyroidism patients, the study also compared T-cell repertoires from thyroid tissue with T-cell repertoires from blood. After sampling, hyperthyroidism patients received methimazole starting at 30 mg daily, and ophthalmopathy patients received high-dose intravenous methylprednisolone. The paper describes TCR Vbeta CDR3 sequencing of about 140 peripheral blood samples, made up of around 41 ophthalmopathy patients, approximately 73 hyperthyroidism patients and about 17 progressor patients.

Results the study describes overall, beyond this receptor: Most expanded thyroid clonotypes (frequency above 0.001) were also detected in blood, a finding suggesting that blood repertoires may reflect thyroid immune responses. No statistical method was used to fix the sample size in advance, and group allocation was not hidden from the investigators. In validation, the model predicted progression to ophthalmopathy with just under 71% sensitivity and 72% to 75% specificity, a median of about six months before onset. In cross-validation, a model built on a 13 V-J signature told ophthalmopathy apart from stable hyperthyroidism with about 90% sensitivity and around 81% specificity, and in testing the same model reached 80%/75%.

This clonotype was picked up a small number of times. What antigen it recognizes has not been identified. Base qualities are not provided; no much larger clone lies one nucleotide away. V lost 0 bases and J lost 0 bases; the stretch between them is 13 bases long. Spanning cysteine to phenylalanine, the CDR3 consists of 17 amino acids. This entry keeps only the CDR3 DNA: 51 bases, framed from base 1. For CDR1 and CDR2, the germline V gene lists SGDLS and YYNGEE. Moderately to severely active disease, a Clinical Activity Score of at least 3, a NOSPECS grade of at least 4, and a duration under 3 months were present in ophthalmopathy patients. Patients with uncontrolled infections, other autoimmune diseases, pregnancy or lactation were excluded. Diagnoses relied on clinical symptoms, serum thyroxine and TRAb, thyroid ultrasound and orbital computed tomography. Ficoll-Paque density gradient centrifugation was used to isolate PBMCs from 9.5 to 10 ml of fresh peripheral blood. Trizol reagent was used to extract total RNA, and RNA quality was then checked on an Agilent 2100 Bioanalyzer.

TCR beta CDR3 regions were amplified from RNA transcripts. The TCR CDR3 was subjected to a first round of RT-PCR using the HTBI primer set and the Qiagen OneStep RT-PCR kit. The libraries were constructed in a second round of multiplex PCR and then size-selected and purified. Paired-end sequencing of the libraries was performed with 100 bp reads on an Illumina HiSeq2000. Per the original workflow: Raw data were processed with SOAPnuke, discarding reads with adapters, uncalled bases, mean Phred below 15, or no exact constant-primer or identifier match. COPE v1.2.5 was used to merge high-quality paired reads, and clonotypes were defined as unique nucleotide sequences. MiTCR v1.1 was used to align the clonotypes against IMGT TRBV, TRBD and TRBJ reference segments. The analysis included only V-J combinations with a frequency above 0.0001, which together covered over 98% of the repertoires. A TCS score was defined as the ratio between F50 (clonal expansion) and ExV (chaos), using BLOSUM62-based TCRdist between CDR3 peptides within each V-J. Welch's t-statistics and random forest reduced several hundred V-J features to 13, which were used in a naive Bayes classifier (R e1071). TCRdb took the public reads, trimmed them with fastp at Q25, ran MiXCR for clone calling and kept in-frame beta chains. Duplicate CDR3 protein sequences are folded into a single record with the most common DNA and genes. TCRdb, rather than the study authors, made the V and J calls. This sample has 640,000 or so distinct CDR3 sequences in its table, and around 14% of those were observed once. The ten biggest clones cover around 7% of the sample.

The sample was blood. The chain joins TRBV9 to TRBJ1-3; possibly the D gene is TRBD1, per 5 matching bases. The sequence was obtained from a woman between 18 and 29 years old with Graves' ophthalmopathy. CDR3 region: CASSVARGGVSGNTIYF. The DNA is TGTGCCAGCAGCGTAGCTCGGGGAGGGGTCTCTGGAAACACCATATATTTT.